This T cell receptor (beta chain) stems from a study of technical replicates of blood from several donors. V was trimmed by 6 bases and J by 2 bases, leaving 15 bases between them. The CDR3 is 15 amino acids. The repertoire was sequenced with immunoSEQ multiplex PCR; TCRdb's copy has only in-frame clones and lacks some. Of roughly 12,000 clones listed, 79% were seen once; the top ten hold less than 15%. Sequenced material: PBMCs. The receptor's source is a human donor in good health. The gene calls are TRBV5-3 and TRBJ1-5, with a weak D call TRBD1 (5 bases). TRBV5-3 is an ORF for which the function is uncertain. DNA of the CDR3: TGTGCCAGAACCAGGGCCTCCGGTCGCAATCAGCCCCAGCATTTT. Its translation is CARTRASGRNQPQHF.